The entry below describes one TCR beta chain. Its specificity is not known. A second PCR of about 7 to 11 cycles used a sample-barcoded 5' primer and a J-beta primer mix. Each CDR3 protein gets one entry after TCRdb re-called the 5' RACE reads with MiXCR. Counted here are about 800,000 distinct CDR3 sequences, about 47% occurring once; the ten biggest clones make up 15% to 20%. The germline CDR1 and CDR2 sequences are DFQATT and SNEGSKA (reference sequence). The CDR3 extends over 14 amino acids. V was shortened by 5 bases and J by 2 bases, with 14 bases between the two germline ends. The source of the sample is a study of blood T cells in healthy people across ages. Across the study: With template switching, about one barcoded beta molecule was captured per two T cells.

Overall study findings and caveats: The recorded TCR beta diversity per million T cells decreased in a roughly linear manner with age.

The genes are TRBV20-1 and TRBJ2-3, with a possible D match to TRBD1 (6 bases). The source is a man at least 80 years old in good health. The sample was blood. DNA of the CDR3: TGCAGTGCTCCTCGGACAGTCGACACAGATACGCAGTATTTT. It yields the protein CSAPRTVDTDTQYF.